The clone carrying this TCR beta chain appeared a few times. The CDR3 extends over 13 amino acids. Trimming shortened V by 4 bases and J by 2 bases, and 8 bases separated the two germline ends. Germline V gene data show CDR1 as SGDLS and CDR2 as YYNGEE. TCR beta CDR3 region amplification was performed from RNA transcripts. HTBI primers were used for first-round RT-PCR of the TCR CDR3. A single record per CDR3 protein comes from TCRdb applying MiXCR to the multiplex PCR reads. The sample records hundreds of thousands of distinct CDR3 sequences, about 14% being singletons. These data belong to a study of T cells in Graves' hyperthyroidism and ophthalmopathy. At the level of the study: Blood was drawn when the patient was first diagnosed and still untreated.

Clinicians diagnosed patients from clinical symptoms, serum thyroxine and TRAb, thyroid ultrasound and orbital computed tomography. The V and J genes are TRBV9 and TRBJ2-3; D gene ambiguous. The receptor was isolated from a young woman with Graves' hyperthyroidism. Sequences were obtained from blood. DNA of the CDR3: TGTGCCAGCAGCACCGCCATCACAGATACGCAGTATTTT. It translates to CASSTAITDTQYF.